This passage covers 6 T cell receptor beta chains from one sample sequenced in a study of PD-L1 blockade in urothelial cancer (dated by TCRdb to about 2017). Library prep was done by the immunoSEQ multiplex PCR assay. In TCRdb, the immuneACCESS table is reduced to in-frame sequences with V and J assigned. These tables do not hold every clone; where another copy was compared, an unresolved V gene accounts for under half, and the others remain unexplained. In all, the sample holds around 110,000 clones, and approximately 90% of those were seen once. The top ten clones comprise 1.5% to 2% of the sample. The label giving this sample's time point can be read as: peripheral blood 6 weeks after treatment start. The sample here was PBMCs, taken around atezolizumab (anti-PD-L1) treatment. Source of these receptors: a man between 60 and 70 years old with urothelial cancer.

This sequence joins TRBV7-6 and TRBJ1-2; perhaps TRBD1 as D (6 bases). The CDR3 totals 15 residues. Germline assignment: CDR1 SGHVS and CDR2 FNYEAQ. V was cut by 10 bases and J by 3 bases, with 21 bases left in between. For the CDR3, the DNA is TGTGCCACCACCACCGATACAGGGACCGACTATGGCTACACCTTC. This encodes CATTTDTGTDYGYTF.

The rearrangement links TRBV5-1 to TRBJ2-5, with 10 bases identical to TRBD1. Per the germline V gene, CDR1 is SGHRS and CDR2 is YFSETQ. This CDR3 has 15 amino acids. The J segment lost 4 bases and the V segment lost 4 bases, leaving 7 bases of the junction unmatched. Here the CDR3 reads CASSTGQGEGETQYF. The CDR3 coding sequence is TGCGCCAGCAGCACCGGACAGGGGGAGGGAGAGACCCAGTACTTC.

J is TRBJ2-1 and V is TRBV27; TRBD1 is a possible D gene (5 bases). The CDR3 totals 13 residues. Germline loops: CDR1 MNHEY, CDR2 SMNVEV (reference sequence). Between the trimmed V and J ends, which lost 6 bases and 0 bases, there was a span of 6 bases. The CDR3 sequence: CASRGRSYNEQFF. In DNA form, the CDR3 reads TGTGCCAGCAGGGGGCGCTCCTACAATGAGCAGTTCTTC.

The chain is built from TRBV9 and TRBJ2-3; D gene uncertain. V was shortened by 4 bases and J by 6 bases, with 6 bases between the two germline ends. CDR3 size: 11 residues. Looked up from germline, CDR1 is SGDLS and CDR2 is YYNGEE. CDR3 in amino acids: CASSPQDTQYF. The CDR3 DNA is TGTGCCAGCAGCCCCCAGGATACGCAGTATTTT. The full variable domain, completed using reference TRBV9 and TRBJ2-3, is DSGVTQTPKHLITATGQRVTLRCSPRSGDLSVYWYQQSLDQGLQFLIQYYNGEERAKGNILERFSAQQFPDLHSELNLSSLELGDSALYFCASSPQDTQYFGPGTRLTVL.

Written as DNA, the CDR3 is TGTGCCAGCAGGGGGGACAGGGTCACCGGGGAGCTGTTTTTT. This sequence encodes CASRGDRVTGELFF. This chain links TRBV28 with TRBJ2-2; 9 nucleotides agree with TRBD1. Trimming cost V 6 bases and J 4 bases; bases outside gene matches: 3. The CDR3 sequence is 14 residues long. From germline, CDR1 is MDHEN and CDR2 SYDVKM.

The CDR3 protein is CASSVAGSGPLKETQYF. The CDR3 coding sequence is TGTGCCAGCAGCGTAGCAGGTAGCGGACCCCTAAAAGAGACCCAGTACTTC. The V and J genes are TRBV9 and TRBJ2-5; perhaps TRBD2 as D (6 bases). Trimming left V 0 bases short and J 3 bases short, with 18 bases between. The CDR3 consists of 17 residues. In germline, CDR1 is SGDLS, CDR2 YYNGEE.